The clone carrying this TCR beta chain was counted only a few times. Its matching antigen is unknown. The sample originates from a study of T cell repertoires in cytomegalovirus infection. Whole-study context: Recently described HLA-C-restricted plus well-studied HLA-B-restricted CMV epitopes were used. It can be stated that public TCR beta signatures indicated CMV infection as well as a matching HLA type.

Via MiXCR, TCRdb re-called the reads, giving one row per CDR3 protein. Here the sample spans approximately 1,000,000 distinct CDR3 sequences, approximately 32% being singletons. Looked up from germline, CDR1 is MNHEY and CDR2 is SVGEGT. The CDR3 totals 11 residues. The germline V and J ends were trimmed by 8 bases and 3 bases, with 8 bases remaining between them. Sequences were derived from cultured CD8+ T cells from PBMCs, sampled from culture after CMV antigen stimulation. This sequence originates from a human donor in good health (CMV status not recorded). Some clones in this sample may be carry-over from other donors' samples. V gene TRBV6-2 or TRBV6-3 combines with J gene TRBJ2-7; no firm D call. CDR3 sequence (DNA): TGTGCCAGCGGTAGGGACTACGAGCAGTACGTC. It encodes CASGRDYEQYV.